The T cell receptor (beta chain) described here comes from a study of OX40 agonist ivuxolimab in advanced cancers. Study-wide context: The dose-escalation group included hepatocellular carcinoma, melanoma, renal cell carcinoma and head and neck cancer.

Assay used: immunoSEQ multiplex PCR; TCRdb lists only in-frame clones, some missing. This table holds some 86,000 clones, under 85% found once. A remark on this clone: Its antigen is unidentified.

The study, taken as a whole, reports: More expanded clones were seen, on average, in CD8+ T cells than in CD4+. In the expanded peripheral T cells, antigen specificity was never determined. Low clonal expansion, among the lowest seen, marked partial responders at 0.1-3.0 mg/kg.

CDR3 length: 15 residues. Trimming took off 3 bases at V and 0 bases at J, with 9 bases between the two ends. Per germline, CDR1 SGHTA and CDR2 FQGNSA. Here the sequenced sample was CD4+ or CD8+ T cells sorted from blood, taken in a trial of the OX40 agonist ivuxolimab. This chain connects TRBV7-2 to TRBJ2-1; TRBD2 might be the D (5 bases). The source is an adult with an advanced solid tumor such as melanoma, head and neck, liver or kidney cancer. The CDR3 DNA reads TGTGCCAGCAGCTTTGGACTGTACTCCTACAATGAGCAGTTCTTC. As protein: CASSFGLYSYNEQFF.